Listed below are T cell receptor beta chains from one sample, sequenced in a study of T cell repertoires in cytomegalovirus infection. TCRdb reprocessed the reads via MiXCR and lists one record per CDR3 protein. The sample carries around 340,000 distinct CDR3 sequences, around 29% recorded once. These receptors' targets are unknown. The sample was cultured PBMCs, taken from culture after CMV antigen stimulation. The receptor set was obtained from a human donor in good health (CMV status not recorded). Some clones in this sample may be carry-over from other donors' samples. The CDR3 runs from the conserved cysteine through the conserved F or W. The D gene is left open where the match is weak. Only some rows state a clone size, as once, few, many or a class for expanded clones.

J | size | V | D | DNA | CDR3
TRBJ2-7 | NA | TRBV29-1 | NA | TGCAGCGTTGATAGAGGCCAGGGAGTTTGCGAGCAGTACTTC | CSVDRGQGVCEQYF
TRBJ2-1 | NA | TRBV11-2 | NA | TGTGCCAGCAGCCCCTTGACATCCCTTGGGGACAATGAGCAGTTCTTC | CASSPLTSLGDNEQFF
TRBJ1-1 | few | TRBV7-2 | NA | TGTGCCAGCAGCCTGGTGAGAATCCCTAACACTGAAGCTTTCTTT | CASSLVRIPNTEAFF
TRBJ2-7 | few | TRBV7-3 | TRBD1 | TGTGCCAGCAGCCGGGACAGGGAACACGAGCAGTACTTC | CASSRDREHEQYF
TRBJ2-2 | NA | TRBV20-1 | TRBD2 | TGCAGTGCTCCCTGGACTAGCGATGGCGGGGAGCTGTTTTTT | CSAPWTSDGGELFF
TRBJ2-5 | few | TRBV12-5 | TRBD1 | TGTGCTAGTGGACCGGGACAGCTCCAAGAGACCCAGTACTTC | CASGPGQLQETQYF
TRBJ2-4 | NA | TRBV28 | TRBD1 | TGTGCCAGCAGTTTACTGACAGGGTCCAAAAACATTCAGTACTTC | CASSLLTGSKNIQYF
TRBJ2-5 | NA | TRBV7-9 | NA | TGTGCCAGCAGCGTCAGGGGCTCCCAAGAGACCCAGTACTTC | CASSVRGSQETQYF
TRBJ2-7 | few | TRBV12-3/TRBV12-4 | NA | TGTGCCAGCAGTCGAACTGATTACGAGCAGTACTTC | CASSRTDYEQYF
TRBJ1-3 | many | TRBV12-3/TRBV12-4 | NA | TGTGCCAGCAGTTTGTCCTACTCTGGAAACACCATATATTTT | CASSLSYSGNTIYF
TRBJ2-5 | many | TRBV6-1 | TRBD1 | TGTGCCAGCAGTGGCTCCGGGACAGGGTTTCAGACCCAGTACTTC | CASSGSGTGFQTQYF
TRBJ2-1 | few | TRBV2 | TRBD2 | TGTGCCAGCAGTGAAATAGCGGGAGTAGATGAGCAGTTCTTC | CASSEIAGVDEQFF
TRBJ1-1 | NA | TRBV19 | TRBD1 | TGTGCCAGTAGTCCCGGGACAGCTATGAACACTGAAGCTTTCTTT | CASSPGTAMNTEAFF
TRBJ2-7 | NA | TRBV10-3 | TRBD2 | TGTGCCATCAGCATCCCTGGGACTAGCGGGGCCTACGAGCAGTACTTC | CAISIPGTSGAYEQYF
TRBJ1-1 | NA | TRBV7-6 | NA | TGTGCCAGCAGCGGTAGGATTGGCAGAGAAGCTTTCTTT | CASSGRIGREAFF
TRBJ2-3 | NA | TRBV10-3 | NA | TGTGCCATCAGTGAGTCGACTCGGGTAGATACGCAGTATTTT | CAISESTRVDTQYF
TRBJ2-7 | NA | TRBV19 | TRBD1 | TGTGCCAGCGCAGGACAGGCTTCTTACGAGCAGTACTTC | CASAGQASYEQYF
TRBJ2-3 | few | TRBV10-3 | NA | TGTGCCATCAGTGAAAGGAAAGCGCCCACCTCCACAGATACGCAGTATTTT | CAISERKAPTSTDTQYF
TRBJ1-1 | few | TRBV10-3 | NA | TGTGCCATCAGTGAGTCGGTGTGGACTGAAGCTTTCTTT | CAISESVWTEAFF
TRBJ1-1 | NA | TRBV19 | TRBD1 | TGTGCCAGTAGTATGCCACCCGGGACAGGGATCGATGAAGCTTTCTTT | CASSMPPGTGIDEAFF
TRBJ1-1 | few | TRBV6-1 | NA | TGTGCCAGCAGACCGAGTTTGGGGCAGTCCATGAACACTGAAGCTTTCTTT | CASRPSLGQSMNTEAFF
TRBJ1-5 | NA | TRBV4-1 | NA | TGCGCCAGCAGCGTACATTATAGCAATCAGCCCCAGCATTTT | CASSVHYSNQPQHF
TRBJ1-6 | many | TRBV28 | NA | TGTGCCAGCAGTTCCGGGACATCACCCCTCCACTTT | CASSSGTSPLHF
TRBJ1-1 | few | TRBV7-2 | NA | TGTGCCAGCAGCTCCCAGGGTGCGTCAGAAGCTTTCTTT | CASSSQGASEAFF
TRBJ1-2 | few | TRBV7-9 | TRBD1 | TGTGCCAGCAGCTCGACAGGGCTTGGGTATGGCTACACCTTC | CASSSTGLGYGYTF
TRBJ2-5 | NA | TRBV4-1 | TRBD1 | TGTGCCAGCAGCCTCCGACAGGGGGATTCGGAGGCCCAGTACTTC | CASSLRQGDSEAQYF
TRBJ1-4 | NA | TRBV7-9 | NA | TGTGCCAGCAGCTTAGCGGGAGGTGGTGAAAAACTGTTTTTT | CASSLAGGGEKLFF
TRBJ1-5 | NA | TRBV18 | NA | TGTGCCAGCTCACCGAGCTCTAGCAATCAGCCCCAGCATTTT | CASSPSSSNQPQHF
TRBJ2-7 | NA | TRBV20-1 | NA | TGCAGTGCTCTGAGGGACCCGAGCTCCTACGAGCAGTACTTC | CSALRDPSSYEQYF
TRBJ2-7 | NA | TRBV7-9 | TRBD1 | TGTGCCAGCAGCGCCCGGGACAGGTCCTACGAGCAGTACTTC | CASSARDRSYEQYF
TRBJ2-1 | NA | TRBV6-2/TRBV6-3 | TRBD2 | TGTGCCAGCAGTTACCCCACCGGGTTCCGGGAGGATGAGCAGTTCTTC | CASSYPTGFREDEQFF
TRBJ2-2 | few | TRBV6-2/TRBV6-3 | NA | TGTGCCAGCAGCGGAGCGAACACCGGGGAGCTGTTTTTT | CASSGANTGELFF
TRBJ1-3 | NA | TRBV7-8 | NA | TGTGCCAGCAGATCAACAGGGACTGGAAACACCATATATTTT | CASRSTGTGNTIYF
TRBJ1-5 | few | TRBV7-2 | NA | TGTGCCAGCAGCTCTTGGGGGGACGGATATCAGCCCCAGCATTTT | CASSSWGDGYQPQHF
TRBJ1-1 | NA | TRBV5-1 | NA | TGCGCCAGCAGCCCTTCGGGACGGGTAGAAGCTTTCTTT | CASSPSGRVEAFF
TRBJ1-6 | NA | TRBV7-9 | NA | TGTGCCAGCAGCGGGACCGCAAATTCACCCCTCCACTTT | CASSGTANSPLHF
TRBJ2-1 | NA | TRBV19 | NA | TGTGCCAGTAATGCATACGGAGCCTACAATGAGCAGTTCTTC | CASNAYGAYNEQFF
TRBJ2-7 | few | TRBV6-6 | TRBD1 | TGTGCCAGCAGTTACCCCCCGGGACAGGGGACCCCCCGGTCCTACGAGCAGTACTTC | CASSYPPGQGTPRSYEQYF
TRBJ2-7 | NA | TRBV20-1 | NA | TGCAGTGCTAGAGATCAGGGCAGGTCCTCCTACGAGCAGTACTTC | CSARDQGRSSYEQYF
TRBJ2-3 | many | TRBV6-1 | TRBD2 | TGTGCCAGCGGTGGGGGGAGGGCCGAGAGCACAGATACGCAGTATTTT | CASGGGRAESTDTQYF
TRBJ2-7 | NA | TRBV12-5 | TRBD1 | TGTGCTAGTGGTTCTGCTCGGGGACAGACCTACGAGCAGTACTTC | CASGSARGQTYEQYF
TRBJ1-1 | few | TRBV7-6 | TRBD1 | TGTGCCAGCAGCTTAGCCCCAGGACAGGGGCGGGTGAACACTGAAGCTTTCTTT | CASSLAPGQGRVNTEAFF
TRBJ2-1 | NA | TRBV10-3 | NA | TGTGCCATCAGTGAGTCCGTGTACAATGAGCAGTTCTTC | CAISESVYNEQFF
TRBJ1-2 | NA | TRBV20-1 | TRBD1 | TGCAGTGCTAGTTACCGAGGGACAGGGCCCCAAGGCTACACCTTC | CSASYRGTGPQGYTF
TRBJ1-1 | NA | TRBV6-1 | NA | TGTGCCAGCAGTTATAGAGAGGGAATGAACACTGAAGCTTTCTTT | CASSYREGMNTEAFF
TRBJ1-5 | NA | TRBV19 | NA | TGTGCCAGTAGTATTAAGGGAAGCAATCAGCCCCAGCATTTT | CASSIKGSNQPQHF
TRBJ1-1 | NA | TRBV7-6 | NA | TGTGCCAGCAGCTTAGTAGAGTTCCTGAACACTGAAGCTTTCTTT | CASSLVEFLNTEAFF
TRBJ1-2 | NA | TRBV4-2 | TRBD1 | TGTGCCAGCAGCCAAGCAGGGGGTGCCTATGGCTACACCTTC | CASSQAGGAYGYTF
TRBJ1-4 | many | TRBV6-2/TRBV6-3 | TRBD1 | TGTGCCAGCAGGCCGCAGGGGGCCACTAATGAAAAACTGTTTTTT | CASRPQGATNEKLFF
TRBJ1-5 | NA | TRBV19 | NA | TGTGCCAGTAGTCCATCCACAGGACGTAGCAATCAGCCCCAGCATTTT | CASSPSTGRSNQPQHF
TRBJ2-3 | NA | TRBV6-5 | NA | TGTGCCAGCACCCGAAAATTCAGCGGAACTAGCACAGATACGCAGTATTTT | CASTRKFSGTSTDTQYF
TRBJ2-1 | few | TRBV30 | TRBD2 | TGTGCCTGGAGTGGGGGACTAGCAGCCTACAATGAGCAGTTCTTC | CAWSGGLAAYNEQFF
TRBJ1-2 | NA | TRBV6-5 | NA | TGTGCCAGCAGAGGAGGGCGCGGGTATGGCTACACCTTC | CASRGGRGYGYTF